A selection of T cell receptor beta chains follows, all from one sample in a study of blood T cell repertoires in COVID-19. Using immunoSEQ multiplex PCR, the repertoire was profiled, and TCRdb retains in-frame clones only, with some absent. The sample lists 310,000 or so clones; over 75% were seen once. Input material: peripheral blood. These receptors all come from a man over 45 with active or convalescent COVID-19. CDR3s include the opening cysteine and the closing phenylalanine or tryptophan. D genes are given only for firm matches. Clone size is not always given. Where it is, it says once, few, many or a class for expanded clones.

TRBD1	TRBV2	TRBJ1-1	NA	CASKPGQGAGAEAFF	TGTGCCAGCAAGCCCGGACAGGGGGCAGGGGCTGAAGCTTTCTTT
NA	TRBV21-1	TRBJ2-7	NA	CASSKALDTLYEQYF	TGTGCCAGCAGCAAAGCCCTGGACACCCTCTACGAGCAGTACTTC
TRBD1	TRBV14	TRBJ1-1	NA	CASSPWTGRTGTEAFF	TGTGCCAGCAGCCCCTGGACAGGAAGGACCGGGACTGAAGCTTTCTTT
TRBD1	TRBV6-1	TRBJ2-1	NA	CASSGTGQGGYNEQFF	TGTGCCAGCAGTGGAACGGGACAGGGGGGTTACAATGAGCAGTTCTTC
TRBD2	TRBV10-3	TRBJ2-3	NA	CAISGVSGGSRATDTQYF	TGTGCCATCAGTGGTGTTAGCGGGGGGTCCAGGGCTACAGATACGCAGTATTTT
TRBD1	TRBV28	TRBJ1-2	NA	CASSLSGRGHGYTF	TGTGCCAGCAGTTTATCGGGCAGGGGGCATGGCTACACCTTC
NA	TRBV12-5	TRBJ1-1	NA	CASGLGGAEAFF	TGTGCTAGTGGTTTGGGGGGAGCTGAAGCTTTCTTT
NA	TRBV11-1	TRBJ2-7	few	CASSSSGFAYEQYF	TGTGCCAGCAGCTCAAGCGGCTTCGCCTACGAGCAGTACTTC
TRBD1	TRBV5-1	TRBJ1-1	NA	CASSRDRASEAFF	TGCGCCAGCAGCCGTGACAGGGCGAGTGAAGCTTTCTTT
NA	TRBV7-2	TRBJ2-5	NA	CASSLGRVLETQYF	TGTGCCAGCAGCTTAGGCAGGGTTCTTGAGACCCAGTACTTC
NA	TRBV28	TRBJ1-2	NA	CASSLQGYGYTF	TGTGCCAGCAGTCTACAGGGATATGGCTACACCTTC
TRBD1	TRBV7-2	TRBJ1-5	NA	CASSYRQGDQPQHF	TGTGCCAGCAGCTACCGACAGGGGGATCAGCCCCAGCATTTT